A single sample is the source of the 7 T cell receptor beta chains below, sequenced in a study of early T cells in non-severe SARS-CoV-2 infection. TCRdb re-analysed the 5' RACE reads in MiXCR, keeping a single row per CDR3 protein. The sample contains roughly 83,000 distinct CDR3 sequences, less than 15% of which appear only once. Sequences were derived from whole blood, sampled at baseline. These receptors came from an adult who was a healthcare worker with PCR-confirmed SARS-CoV-2 infection or an uninfected control (not recorded which).

This clonotype has a handful of counts. V usage is TRBV29-1 and J usage is TRBJ1-1, with a possible D match to TRBD1 (5 bases). CDR1 is SQVTM, CDR2 ANQGSEA, per germline. The V end was cut by 7 bases, the J end by 5 bases, with 17 bases between. CDR3 length equals 13 residues. The CDR3 bases are TGCAGCGCCGGGGGAGGGAAGGAAACTGAAGCTTTCTTT. Encoded protein: CSAGGGKETEAFF.

The chain employs TRBV19 and TRBJ2-7; D may be TRBD1 or TRBD2 (5 bases each). V shed 6 bases and J shed 0 bases, with 18 bases lying between them. The germline CDR1 and CDR2 sequences are LNHDA and SQIVND (reference sequence). This CDR3 comprises 16 residues. The CDR3, as DNA: TGTGCCAGTAGCCGATTACCGGGGCCTAGCTCCTACGAGCAGTACTTC. Translated, it gives CASSRLPGPSSYEQYF.

This clonotype was observed at least ten times. The chain links TRBV20-1 to TRBJ2-5, with 8 nucleotides matching TRBD1. V gave up 6 bases and J gave up 0 bases; unmatched junction bases: 6. The CDR3 totals 14 residues. Germline-derived CDR1 and CDR2 are DFQATT and SNEGSKA (reference sequence). The CDR3 region is CSASGQGYQETQYF. In nucleotides, the CDR3 is TGCAGTGCCTCCGGACAGGGCTACCAAGAGACCCAGTACTTC.

This clonotype has a handful of counts. The V and J genes are TRBV29-1 and TRBJ2-1; 11 nucleotides match TRBD2. The J segment lost 7 bases and the V segment lost 5 bases, leaving 19 bases of the junction unmatched. The CDR3 has 18 amino acids. Per germline, CDR1 SQVTM and CDR2 ANQGSEA. DNA of the CDR3: TGCAGCGTTCCCGTCCGGTCTAGCGGGAGGATTGTTCGTAATGAGCAGTTCTTC. Protein product: CSVPVRSSGRIVRNEQFF.

At least ten counts were recorded for this clonotype. This sequence joins TRBV6-5 and TRBJ2-5, with 9 bases that match TRBD1. V gave up 5 bases and J gave up 4 bases; unmatched junction bases: 8. The germline V gene has CDR1 MNHEY and CDR2 SVGAGI. CDR3 length: 15 residues. CDR3 DNA: TGTGCCAGCAGTAGGGGGACAGGGCTAGGAGAGACCCAGTACTTC. It is translated as CASSRGTGLGETQYF.

V usage is TRBV12-3 or TRBV12-4 and J usage is TRBJ2-2; 9 bases align to TRBD2. The length of the CDR3 is 16 residues. The J segment lost 6 bases and the V segment lost 5 bases, leaving 10 bases of the junction unmatched. CDR3 amino acids: CASSLSGSPRPGELFF. CDR3 bases: TGTGCCAGCAGTCTTAGCGGGAGCCCCCGTCCCGGGGAGCTGTTTTTT.

With respect to this clonotype: The junction and the germline gene differ at one end; a read error may be behind it. The chain joins TRBV6-1 to TRBJ2-1; D is uncertain. Germline loops: CDR1 MNHNS, CDR2 SASEGT. The CDR3 has 11 amino acids. The CDR3 region has the DNA TGTGCCAGCAGTTCCCGCCTCCCCTGCCTCTTC. Translating it yields CASSSRLPCLF.